What follows are 22 T cell receptor beta chains derived from one specimen sequenced in a study of long-term antiretroviral therapy in people with HIV. At survey level, the immunoSEQ assay was run in its v3.0 version. Clones were read by immunoSEQ multiplex PCR, and TCRdb kept only the in-frame ones, dropping some. The sample holds approximately 28,000 clones; 82% are singletons and the top ten take about 10%. This specimen was unsorted PBMCs, taken 0.8 years before starting antiretroviral therapy. The receptors come from a man aged 18-30 years with HIV.

V is TRBV5-6 and J is TRBJ1-2, with a possible D match to TRBD1 (5 bases). Germline V gene lookup returns CDR1 SGHDT and CDR2 YYEEEE. The V end was cut by 0 bases, the J end by 8 bases, with 8 bases between. This CDR3 region has 12 residues. The CDR3 sequence: CASSLGQRGYTF. For the CDR3, the DNA is TGTGCCAGCAGCTTGGGACAGCGGGGCTACACCTTC.

V is TRBV27 and J is TRBJ1-1, with TRBD1 matching 7 bases. Germline V gene data show CDR1 as MNHEY and CDR2 as SMNVEV (reference sequence). V was clipped by 2 bases and J by 0 bases; unmatched bases: 9. This CDR3 contains 17 residues. Here the CDR3 reads CASSLVIQGTMNTEAFF. In DNA form, the CDR3 reads TGTGCCAGCAGTTTAGTAATACAGGGGACCATGAACACTGAAGCTTTCTTT.

The CDR3 DNA reads as TGTGCCAGCACTTTCCAGGGGCCCTACGAGCAGTACTTC. It codes for CASTFQGPYEQYF. The chain recombines TRBV28 with TRBJ2-7, with D possibly being TRBD1 (6 bases). Germline assignment: CDR1 MDHEN and CDR2 SYDVKM. This CDR3 spans 13 amino acids. V was pared by 7 bases and J by 2 bases, with 12 bases between. Together with reference TRBV28 and TRBJ2-7, the CDR3 gives the full variable domain: DVKVTQSSRYLVKRTGEKVFLECVQDMDHENMFWYRQDPGLGLRLIYFSYDVKMKEKGDIPEGYSVSREKKERFSLILESASTNQTSMYLCASTFQGPYEQYFGPGTRLTVT.

The chain combines TRBV28 with TRBJ1-2; unclear D gene. The CDR3 runs to 13 residues. The germline gives CDR1 MDHEN, CDR2 SYDVKM. Trimming pared 5 bases from V and 2 bases from J, leaving 9 bases between. The CDR3 is CASSRGGNYGYTF. Here the CDR3 DNA reads TGTGCCAGCAGTAGAGGAGGGAACTATGGCTACACCTTC.

The rearrangement joins TRBV18 to TRBJ2-1; D gene uncertain. V dropped 3 bases and J dropped 4 bases, with 13 bases sitting between them. Germline-derived CDR1 and CDR2 are KGHSH and LQKENI. The CDR3 has 15 residues. The CDR3 DNA reads as TGTGCCAGCTCACCCGGAAGACATTCTTACAATGAGCAGTTCTTC. It specifies CASSPGRHSYNEQFF.

The J gene is TRBJ2-5, the V gene TRBV30; TRBD2 agrees at 11 bases. This CDR3 spans 15 amino acids. Germline trimming cut 5 bases from V and 2 bases from J; bases unmatched to any gene: 7. In germline, CDR1 is GTSNPN, CDR2 SVGIG (reference sequence). The CDR3 sequence: CAWGMGTSGQETQYF. The CDR3 DNA follows: TGTGCCTGGGGAATGGGGACTAGCGGTCAAGAGACCCAGTACTTC.

This clone was seen just once. The chain employs TRBV5-1 and TRBJ1-4, with 9 nucleotides matching TRBD1. This CDR3 has 14 residues. Germline-derived CDR1 and CDR2 are SGHRS and YFSETQ. V lost 3 bases to trimming and J lost 5 bases; unmatched junction nucleotides: 2. CDR3 protein: CASSYGQGNEKLFF. The CDR3 nucleotides are TGCGCCAGCAGCTACGGACAGGGGAATGAAAAACTGTTTTTT.

This clone was picked up one time. The genes are TRBV5-1 and TRBJ1-3; D not certain. The CDR3 contains 15 residues. V was cut by 2 bases and J by 0 bases, with 9 bases left in between. Germline CDR1 SGHRS, CDR2 YFSETQ. CDR3 sequence (DNA): TGCGCCAGCAGCTTAGGTGGCAACTCTGGAAACACCATATATTTT. This translates into CASSLGGNSGNTIYF.

The gene calls are TRBV29-1 and TRBJ1-5, with a tentative D call TRBD1 (5 bases). The CDR3 runs 14 residues. V was trimmed by 7 bases and J by 0 bases, leaving 13 bases between them. Germline V CDR1 and CDR2: SQVTM, ANQGSEA. This CDR3 reads CSAWDAGSNQPQHF. The CDR3, as DNA: TGCAGCGCCTGGGACGCCGGTAGCAATCAGCCCCAGCATTTT.

This chain uses TRBV27 with TRBJ1-2; TRBD1 agrees at 9 bases. V lost 6 bases, J lost 4 bases, and 3 bases stayed unmatched. The CDR3 loop spans 13 amino acids. Germline CDR1 MNHEY, CDR2 SMNVEV (reference sequence). CDR3 protein: CASSGQGFYGYTF. The CDR3 DNA sequence: TGTGCCAGCAGCGGACAGGGGTTCTATGGCTACACCTTC.

The genes are TRBV7-8 and TRBJ1-2; D is undetermined. This CDR3 is 15 amino acids long. The V end was cut by 0 bases, the J end by 3 bases, with 11 bases between. Germline values: CDR1 SGHVS, CDR2 FQNEAQ. The CDR3 loop is CASSLAGNGHYGYTF. In DNA form, the CDR3 reads TGTGCCAGCAGCTTAGCAGGGAATGGGCACTATGGCTACACCTTC.

The chain is built from TRBV12-5 and TRBJ1-1; D is ambiguous. There are 15 residues in the CDR3. V was shortened by 1 base and J by 0 bases, with 9 bases between the two germline ends. Germline V CDR1 and CDR2: LGHNT, FRNRAP. The CDR3 nucleotides are TGTGCTAGTGGTTTGGGAAGGTGGATGAACACTGAAGCTTTCTTT. It encodes CASGLGRWMNTEAFF. Full variable domain (remainder filled in from reference TRBV12-5 and TRBJ1-1): DARVTQTPRHKVTEMGQEVTMRCQPILGHNTVFWYRQTMMQGLELLAYFRNRAPLDDSGMPKDRFSAEMPDATLATLKIQPSEPRDSAVYFCASGLGRWMNTEAFFGQGTRLTVV.

The chain employs TRBV11-2 and TRBJ2-5; no reliable D call. The CDR3 length is 11 residues. V gave up 11 bases and J gave up 5 bases, with 12 bases separating them. The germline gives CDR1 SGHAT, CDR2 FQNNGV. The CDR3 DNA reads as TGTGCCTCTACCGGTGGGGAGACCCAGTACTTC. The encoded protein is CASTGGETQYF.

This sequence joins TRBV9 and TRBJ1-2; no definite D call. Germline V lookup: CDR1 SGDLS, CDR2 YYNGEE. Trimming cost V 0 bases and J 0 bases, with 12 bases left between them. The CDR3 extends over 16 amino acids. CDR3 protein: CASSVADRPPNYGYTF. DNA for the CDR3: TGTGCCAGCAGCGTAGCAGACCGACCGCCTAACTATGGCTACACCTTC.

V and J are TRBV6-1 and TRBJ1-1, with a possible D match to TRBD1 (5 bases). Looked up from germline, CDR1 is MNHNS and CDR2 is SASEGT. Trimming pared 3 bases from V and 3 bases from J, leaving 17 bases between. The CDR3 runs 16 residues. CDR3 loop: CASSDRALKGYTEAFF. The CDR3 DNA follows: TGTGCCAGCAGTGATCGGGCCCTAAAGGGGTACACTGAAGCTTTCTTT.

This chain connects TRBV10-3 to TRBJ1-3; D is undetermined. Germline-derived CDR1 and CDR2 are ENHRY and SYGVKD. The V end lost 3 bases, the J end lost 0 bases, and 9 bases lay between the germline ends. The CDR3 is 15 amino acids. CDR3 nucleotides: TGTGCCATCAGTGAATCGCTAGCCTCTGGAAACACCATATATTTT. Protein: CAISESLASGNTIYF.

This chain links TRBV7-2 with TRBJ2-2; tentatively, D is TRBD1 (7 bases). The CDR3 runs to 16 residues. Deletions cut 5 bases from V and 5 bases from J, with 18 bases between. CDR1 and CDR2 (germline): SGHTA, FQGNSA. Written as DNA, the CDR3 is TGTGCCAGCAGCCCCGGCGGGGCAGGGGGAACCGGGGAGCTGTTTTTT. It encodes CASSPGGAGGTGELFF. The complete variable domain, with remaining parts taken from reference TRBV7-2 and TRBJ2-2, reads GAGVSQSPSNKVTEKGKDVELRCDPISGHTALYWYRQSLGQGLEFLIYFQGNSAPDKSGLPSDRFSAERTGGSVSTLTIQRTQQEDSAVYLCASSPGGAGGTGELFFGEGSRLTVL.

The V call is TRBV29-1, the J call TRBJ1-2, with 8 bases fitting TRBD1. The length of the CDR3 is 15 residues. Per the germline V gene, CDR1 is SQVTM and CDR2 is ANQGSEA. V was pared by 1 base and J by 7 bases, with 11 bases of the junction left unmatched. The CDR3 DNA is TGCAGCGTTGAAGGGCAGGGGGCATATAAGGTTGGCTACACCTTC. It is translated as CSVEGQGAYKVGYTF.

The chain employs TRBV5-1 and TRBJ1-2; D uncertain. Trimming removed 2 bases from V and 4 bases from J, with 12 bases in between. The CDR3 length is 14 residues. Germline lookup yields CDR1 SGHRS and CDR2 YFSETQ. The CDR3 DNA reads as TGCGCCAGCAGCTTCACTGGGTCCTCCTATGGCTACACCTTC. The encoded protein is CASSFTGSSYGYTF.

The chain employs TRBV10-2 and TRBJ1-2; 9 bases are shared with TRBD1. With 8 bases clipped from V and 3 bases from J, the junction kept 13 bases outside the gene matches. The CDR3 is 16 residues long. CDR1 is WSHSY and CDR2 is SAAADI in the germline V gene. CDR3 coding DNA: TGCGCCAGCTCCCGGGACAGGGTATATTCTTACTATGGCTACACCTTC. This codes for CASSRDRVYSYYGYTF.

The chain links TRBV7-3 to TRBJ1-2, with D unresolved. Trimming removed 5 bases at V and 4 bases at J, with 11 bases between. The CDR3 is 13 residues long. Germline lookup yields CDR1 SGHTA and CDR2 FQGTGA. For the CDR3, the DNA is TGTGCCAGCAGCCCGATGGAAGGCTATGGCTACACCTTC. It translates to CASSPMEGYGYTF.

The rearrangement joins TRBV7-9 to TRBJ2-1; weak D call: TRBD2 (5 bases). This CDR3 has 15 amino acids. The V end was cut by 3 bases, the J end by 4 bases, with 13 bases between. Per germline, CDR1 SEHNR and CDR2 FQNEAQ (reference sequence). The CDR3 coding sequence is TGTGCCAGCAGCTTTTCGCTAGCCCCGTACAATGAGCAGTTCTTC. Its translation: CASSFSLAPYNEQFF.